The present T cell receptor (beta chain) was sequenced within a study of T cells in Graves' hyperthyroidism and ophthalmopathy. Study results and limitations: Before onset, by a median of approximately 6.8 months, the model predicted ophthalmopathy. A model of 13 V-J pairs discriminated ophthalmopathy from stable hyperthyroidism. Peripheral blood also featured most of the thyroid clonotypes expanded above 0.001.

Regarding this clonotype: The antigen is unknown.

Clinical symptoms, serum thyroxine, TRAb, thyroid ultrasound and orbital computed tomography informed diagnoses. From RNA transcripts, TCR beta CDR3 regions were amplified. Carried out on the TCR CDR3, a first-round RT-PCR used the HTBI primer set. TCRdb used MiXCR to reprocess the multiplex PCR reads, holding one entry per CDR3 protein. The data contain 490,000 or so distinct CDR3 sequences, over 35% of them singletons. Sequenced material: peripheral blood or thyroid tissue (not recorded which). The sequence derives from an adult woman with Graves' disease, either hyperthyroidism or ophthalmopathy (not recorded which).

CDR3: CSVGTANYEQYF. Here the CDR3 DNA reads TGCAGCGTTGGGACAGCTAACTACGAGCAGTACTTC. This chain links TRBV29-1 with TRBJ2-7, with TRBD1 as a possible D gene (6 bases). Trimming removed 4 bases from V and 3 bases from J, with 10 bases in between. This CDR3 is built from 12 residues. Germline CDR1 and CDR2: SQVTM and ANQGSEA.